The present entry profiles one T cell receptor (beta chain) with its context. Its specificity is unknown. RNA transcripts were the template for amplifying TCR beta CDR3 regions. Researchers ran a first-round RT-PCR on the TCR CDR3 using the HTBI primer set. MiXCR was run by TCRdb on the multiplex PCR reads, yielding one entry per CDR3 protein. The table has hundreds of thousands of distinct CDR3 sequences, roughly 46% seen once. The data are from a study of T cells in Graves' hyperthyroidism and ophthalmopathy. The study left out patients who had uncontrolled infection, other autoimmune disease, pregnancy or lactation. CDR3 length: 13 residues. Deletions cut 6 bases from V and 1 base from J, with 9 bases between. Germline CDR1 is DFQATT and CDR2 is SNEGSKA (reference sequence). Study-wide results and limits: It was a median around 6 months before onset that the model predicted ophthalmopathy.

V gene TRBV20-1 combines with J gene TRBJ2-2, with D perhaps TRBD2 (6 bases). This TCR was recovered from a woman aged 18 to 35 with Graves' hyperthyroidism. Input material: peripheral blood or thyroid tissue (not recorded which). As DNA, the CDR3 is TGCAGTGCCGCGCGGGGGAACACCGGGGAGCTGTTTTTT. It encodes CSAARGNTGELFF.